Below are 17 T cell receptor beta chains sequenced from a single sample in a study of shared clonotypes between healthy human individuals. The data were produced by immunoSEQ multiplex PCR, yet TCRdb's version contains in-frame clones alone and is incomplete. The sample includes almost 750,000 clones, 72% of them seen just once. Sequences were obtained from memory CD4+ T cells sorted from blood. Documented subset: CD45RA-negative fraction. These receptors originate from a woman aged 25 to 39 in good health.

This CDR3 is CASSRAYRDRVYEQYF. The CDR3 DNA reads TGTGCCAGCAGCCGAGCGTACCGGGACAGGGTGTACGAGCAGTACTTC. This chain connects TRBV5-6 to TRBJ2-7; TRBD1 matches 9 bases. Looked up from germline, CDR1 is SGHDT and CDR2 is YYEEEE. This CDR3 region has 16 residues. With 4 bases clipped from V and 4 bases from J, the junction kept 12 bases outside the gene matches. Full variable domain (rest looked up from reference TRBV5-6 and TRBJ2-7): DAGVTQSPTHLIKTRGQQVTLRCSPKSGHDTVSWYQQALGQGPQFIFQYYEEEERQRGNFPDRFSGHQFPNYSSELNVNALLLGDSALYLCASSRAYRDRVYEQYFGPGTRLTVT.

The chain carries TRBV19 and TRBJ2-7, with TRBD2 as a possible D gene (5 bases). V dropped 10 bases and J dropped 4 bases, with 26 bases sitting between them. The germline gives CDR1 LNHDA, CDR2 SQIVND (reference sequence). The CDR3 has 16 amino acids. The CDR3 spells CATRYRSGYAEYEQYF. The DNA for the CDR3 is TGTGCCACCCGCTACCGGTCGGGGTACGCGGAGTACGAGCAGTACTTC. Full variable domain (rest looked up from reference TRBV19 and TRBJ2-7): DGGITQSPKYLFRKEGQNVTLSCEQNLNHDAMYWYRQDPGQGLRLIYYSQIVNDFQKGDIAEGYSVSREKKESFPLTVTSAQKNPTAFYLCATRYRSGYAEYEQYFGPGTRLTVT.

V usage is TRBV5-5 and J usage is TRBJ2-7, with TRBD2 identical over 7 bases. The CDR3 has 13 amino acids. Germline loops: CDR1 SGHKS, CDR2 YYEKEE (reference sequence). After removal of 0 bases from V and 6 bases from J, the junction contained 3 bases not matched to a gene. In nucleotides, the CDR3 is TGTGCCAGCAGCTTGGAACTAGCGACCGAGCAGTACTTC. Protein product: CASSLELATEQYF. Looking up the rest from reference TRBV5-5 and TRBJ2-7 gives the full variable domain: DAGVTQSPTHLIKTRGQQVTLRCSPISGHKSVSWYQQVLGQGPQFIFQYYEKEERGRGNFPDRFSARQFPNYSSELNVNALLLGDSALYLCASSLELATEQYFGPGTRLTVT.

The chain carries TRBV25-1 and TRBJ2-5; D unresolved. The better agreement between TRBJ2-7 and the DNA end casts doubt on the J call. Germline assignment: CDR1 MGHDK and CDR2 SYGVNS. The CDR3 totals 13 residues. The CDR3 loop is CASSGGPLDEQYF. For the CDR3, the DNA is TGTGCCAGCAGTGGAGGTCCCCTAGACGAGCAGTACTTC.

The rearrangement joins TRBV28 to TRBJ1-4; 7 positions match TRBD1. The CDR3 length is 18 residues. Germline assignment: CDR1 MDHEN and CDR2 SYDVKM. J lost 0 bases, V lost 6 bases, and 13 bases had no gene match. This CDR3 reads CASSTTGQNSATNEKLFF. CDR3 sequence (DNA): TGTGCCAGCAGCACCACGGGACAGAATAGTGCAACTAATGAAAAACTGTTTTTT. Variable domain in full (rest from reference TRBV28 and TRBJ1-4): DVKVTQSSRYLVKRTGEKVFLECVQDMDHENMFWYRQDPGLGLRLIYFSYDVKMKEKGDIPEGYSVSREKKERFSLILESASTNQTSMYLCASSTTGQNSATNEKLFFGSGTQLSVL.

DNA of the CDR3: TGTGCCACGTGGGACGTTGGAGGCTATGGCTACACCTTC. As protein: CATWDVGGYGYTF. The V and J genes are TRBV19 and TRBJ1-2; tentatively, D is TRBD1 (5 bases). Germline lookup yields CDR1 LNHDA and CDR2 SQIVND (reference sequence). CDR3 length: 13 residues. Trimming took 10 bases from V and 4 from J, leaving 16 bases between them.

The gene calls are TRBV10-3 and TRBJ2-6; D not certain. Trimming stripped 6 bases from V and 1 base from J, with 7 bases between. Germline CDR1 reads ENHRY; CDR2 reads SYGVKD. The length of the CDR3 is 14 residues. The CDR3 nucleotides read TGTGCCATCAGCAGAGCTTCTGGGGCCAACGTCCTGACTTTC. This gives the protein CAISRASGANVLTF.

The chain combines TRBV11-2 with TRBJ2-2, with TRBD2 identical over 8 bases. Germline V gene data show CDR1 as SGHAT and CDR2 as FQNNGV. The CDR3 has 15 residues. The ends lost 3 bases at V and 4 bases at J; junction bases unmatched: 4. The CDR3 DNA follows: TGTGCCAGCAGCTTTACTCTAGCGGGCACCGGGGAGCTGTTTTTT. Its translation: CASSFTLAGTGELFF.

The chain employs TRBV25-1 and TRBJ2-1, with 8 nucleotides matching TRBD2. The V and J ends lost 2 bases and 4 bases, in that order; junction bases with no gene match: 13. This CDR3 spans 18 amino acids. The germline V gene has CDR1 MGHDK and CDR2 SYGVNS. The CDR3 DNA sequence: TGTGCCAGCAGTGAACTATCAAGAGCAGCGGGGGCTTACAATGAGCAGTTCTTC. This encodes CASSELSRAAGAYNEQFF.

In its sample, this clone was seen once. The V gene is TRBV5-6, the J gene TRBJ2-1, with TRBD2 matching 10 bases. This CDR3 contains 13 residues. Germline lookup yields CDR1 SGHDT and CDR2 YYEEEE. The V gene end was trimmed by 4 bases and the J gene end by 6 bases; junction bases not matched to a gene: 1. The CDR3 sequence is CASSRLAGNEQFF. In nucleotides, the CDR3 is TGTGCCAGCAGCCGACTAGCGGGCAATGAGCAGTTCTTC.

The V and J genes are TRBV28 and TRBJ2-7; 8 bases are shared with TRBD2. CDR3 length equals 20 residues. After removal of 5 bases from V and 3 bases from J, the junction contained 24 bases not matched to a gene. Germline V CDR1 and CDR2: MDHEN, SYDVKM. CDR3 nucleotides: TGTGCCAGCAGTAACCTGGGACAACCGGGACTAGTCGGGGGCCACTACGAGCAGTACTTC. Encoded protein: CASSNLGQPGLVGGHYEQYF.

The rearrangement joins TRBV9 to TRBJ2-7, with 11 nucleotides matching TRBD2. The CDR3 consists of 15 residues. Germline V gene data show CDR1 as SGDLS and CDR2 as YYNGEE. V shed 4 bases and J 3 bases; nucleotides not matched to a gene: 6. As DNA, the CDR3 is TGTGCCAGCAGCCCTCAACTAGCGGGAGTCTACGAGCAGTACTTC. This gives the protein CASSPQLAGVYEQYF.

The V gene is TRBV5-1, the J gene TRBJ1-1; a weak D match, TRBD1 (6 bases). Trimming took off 0 bases at V and 0 bases at J, with 18 bases between the two ends. This CDR3 contains 18 residues. CDR1 and CDR2 (germline): SGHRS, YFSETQ. CDR3 DNA sequence: TGCGCCAGCAGCTTGGGGGGAAGGACAGCATACATGAACACTGAAGCTTTCTTT. It is translated as CASSLGGRTAYMNTEAFF.

Here the CDR3 reads CASSPGAGQETQYF. In DNA form, the CDR3 reads TGTGCCAGCTCACCAGGGGCAGGACAGGAGACCCAGTACTTC. The chain has TRBV18 and TRBJ2-5; possibly TRBD1 for D (6 bases). CDR3 length: 14 amino acids. V was cut by 2 bases and J by 5 bases, with 12 bases left in between. Germline V gene sequence: CDR1 KGHSH, CDR2 LQKENI.

The chain joins TRBV7-9 to TRBJ1-1; TRBD1 might be the D (5 bases). In germline, CDR1 is SEHNR, CDR2 FQNEAQ (reference sequence). CDR3 length: 15 residues. V lost 5 bases to trimming and J lost 4 bases, with 17 bases between them. CDR3 loop: CASSPRAAGGTEAFF. CDR3 in DNA: TGTGCCAGCAGCCCCCGGGCTGCCGGGGGCACTGAAGCTTTCTTT.

The chain has TRBV5-4 and TRBJ2-2; TRBD1 is a possible D gene (6 bases). This CDR3 comprises 16 residues. Trimming stripped 4 bases from V and 6 bases from J, with 19 bases between. CDR1 is SGHNT, CDR2 YYREEE, per germline (reference sequence). CDR3 in amino acids: CASSPNTGNLAGELFF. The CDR3 DNA reads as TGTGCCAGCAGCCCCAACACAGGGAATTTGGCCGGGGAGCTGTTTTTT.

V usage is TRBV11-3 and J usage is TRBJ2-1; 13 bases match TRBD2. The ends lost 4 bases at V and 9 bases at J; junction bases unmatched: 6. This CDR3 is 15 amino acids long. Germline lookup yields CDR1 SGHNT and CDR2 YENEEA. CDR3 in amino acids: CASSSGTSGTTEQFF. Here the CDR3 DNA reads TGTGCCAGCAGCTCGGGGACTAGCGGGACGACTGAGCAGTTCTTC.